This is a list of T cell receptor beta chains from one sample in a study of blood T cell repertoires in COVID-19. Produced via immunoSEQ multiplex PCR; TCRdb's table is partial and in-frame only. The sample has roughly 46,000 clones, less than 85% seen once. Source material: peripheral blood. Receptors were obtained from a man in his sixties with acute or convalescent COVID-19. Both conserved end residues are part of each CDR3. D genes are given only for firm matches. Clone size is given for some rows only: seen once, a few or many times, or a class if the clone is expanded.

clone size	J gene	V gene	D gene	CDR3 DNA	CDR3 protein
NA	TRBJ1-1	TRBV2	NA	TGTGCCAGCAGTGAACAGGGGTACACTGAAGCTTTCTTT	CASSEQGYTEAFF
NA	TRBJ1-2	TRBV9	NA	TGTGCCAGCAGCTTCAAAGGGGGAGGGGTGGAAGGCTACACCTTC	CASSFKGGGVEGYTF
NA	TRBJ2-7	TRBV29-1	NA	TGCAGCGCCGCGACAGACTCCTACGAGCAGTACTTC	CSAATDSYEQYF
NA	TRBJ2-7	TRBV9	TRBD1	TGTGCCAGCAGCGCCCAGGGGGCCGATGGCTACGAGCAGTACTTC	CASSAQGADGYEQYF
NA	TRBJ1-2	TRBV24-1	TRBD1	TGTGCCACCAGTGACCTGGACAGGGGAGTACGTGGCTACACCTTC	CATSDLDRGVRGYTF
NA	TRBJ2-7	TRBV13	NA	TGTGCCAGCAGCTTAGGCCGAGGGTACGAGCAGTACTTC	CASSLGRGYEQYF
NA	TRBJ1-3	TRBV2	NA	TGTGCCAGCAGTGTGTCGGTGAGCTCTGGAAACACCATATATTTT	CASSVSVSSGNTIYF
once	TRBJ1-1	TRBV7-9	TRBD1	TGTGCCAGCAGCTACGGACAGGGCCTAGCTGAAGCTTTCTTT	CASSYGQGLAEAFF
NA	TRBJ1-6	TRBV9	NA	TGTGCCAGCAGCGTCAGGAATTCACCCCTCCACTTT	CASSVRNSPLHF
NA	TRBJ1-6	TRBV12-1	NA	TGTGCCAGCTTACAGGCGTACGGTTCACCCCTCCACTTT	CASLQAYGSPLHF
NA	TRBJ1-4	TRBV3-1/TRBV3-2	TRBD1	TGTGCCAGCAGCCTCCGGGACAGGCTAGGAGAAAAACTGTTTTTT	CASSLRDRLGEKLFF